This TCR beta chain came from a study of control samples from healthy donors and cancer patients. Trimming cost V 1 base and J 6 bases, with 21 bases left between them. Per the germline V gene, CDR1 is MNHEY and CDR2 is SMNVEV (reference sequence). The CDR3 runs 18 residues. Libraries were prepared by immunoSEQ multiplex PCR; TCRdb keeps only in-frame clonotypes and omits some of them. The table records roughly 170,000 clones, more than 85% of them present only once. Input material: blood. This clonotype was sampled from a woman in her thirties or forties in good health. The chain links TRBV27 to TRBJ2-2, with a weak D call TRBD1 (6 bases). For the CDR3, the DNA is TGTGCCAGCAGTTTATTCTCCGTCGGGACACCGAGTGCCGGGGAGCTGTTTTTT. Amino acid sequence: CASSLFSVGTPSAGELFF.